This T cell receptor beta chain was sequenced during a study of blood T cell repertoires in COVID-19. In the study overall: The cDNA or gDNA used as material had been derived from T cells, B-cell-depleted T cells, or PBMCs.

The CDR3 extends over 15 amino acids. Trimming pared 2 bases from V and 4 bases from J, leaving 11 bases between. The germline CDR1 and CDR2 sequences are MNHNY and SVGAGI (reference sequence). Data came from immunoSEQ multiplex PCR; TCRdb stores just in-frame clones and leaves some out. The top ten clones hold under 4% of a sample with approximately 350,000 clones, about 89% of them seen once. Sequences were obtained from peripheral blood. The genes are TRBV6-6 and TRBJ2-2; D is unresolved. The clonotype was recovered from a woman in her thirties with COVID-19, enrolled during active disease. The CDR3 loop is CASSYDLRFTGELFF. The CDR3 coding sequence is TGTGCCAGCAGTTACGATTTGAGGTTCACCGGGGAGCTGTTTTTT.